This T cell receptor beta chain is drawn from a study of T-cell reconstitution after alpha-beta-depleted transplantation in children. CDR3 size: 15 residues. From germline, CDR1 is MNHNS and CDR2 SASEGT. Trimming cost V 2 bases and J 0 bases, with 8 bases left between them. The table lists this clonotype with many counts. Unique molecular identifiers were incorporated into the prepared TCRbeta library. TCRdb reprocessed the PCR reads via MiXCR and lists one record per CDR3 protein. The data contain over 70,000 distinct CDR3 sequences, 9.5% to 15% of them singletons. The chain has TRBV6-1 and TRBJ2-1; tentative D call: TRBD1 (6 bases). The material was PBMCs from the stem cell graft donor, obtained from the stem cell graft. This sequence originates from a human donor who donated a stem cell graft to a child with inherited bone marrow failure. CDR3 sequence: CASSEKQGSYNEQFF. The DNA for the CDR3 is TGTGCCAGCAGTGAAAAACAGGGCTCCTACAATGAGCAGTTCTTC.